The source of this T cell receptor beta chain is a study of spatial heterogeneity in lung cancer. At the level of the study: Beta-chain sequences consistently outnumbered alpha-chain sequences in detection.

Whole-study findings and limits: Ubiquitous expanded tumor TCRs appeared in blood more at resection than follow-up.

This clonotype was counted many times. The target antigen is unknown. Individual TCR cDNA molecules each bore their own unique molecular identifier. In TCRdb, the 5' RACE reads were re-called with MiXCR into one record per CDR3 protein. The sample includes under 100,000 distinct CDR3 sequences, approximately 8.5% of them seen just once. V lost 1 base, J lost 4 bases, and 9 bases stayed unmatched. Germline values: CDR1 SNHLY, CDR2 FYNNEI. This CDR3 comprises 16 residues. Time point: sample taken at primary tumor resection. The authors sequenced whole RNA from tumor, nontumor lung or frozen PBMC without sorting. The donor group consisted of some 70 patients who had untreated, early-stage non-small cell lung cancer.

The sequence came from a male donor with early-stage non-small cell lung cancer. Sequenced here: PBMCs, sampled at surgery. The V and J genes are TRBV2 and TRBJ1-2; 7 bases are a match to TRBD1. As DNA, the CDR3 is TGTGCCAGCAGTGAAGATGGGACAGCAATCCCCTATGGCTACACCTTC. Translating it yields CASSEDGTAIPYGYTF.